Shown below are 31 T cell receptor beta chains from a single sample sequenced in a study of tumor and adjacent non-tumor tissue in lung cancer. A modified ARM-PCR protocol with three rounds of nested PCR amplified TCRbeta. MiXCR, run by TCRdb on the multiplex PCR reads, gives a single entry per CDR3 protein. The data show about 90,000 distinct CDR3 sequences, around three quarters seen once. This sample's RNA came from whole unsorted tissue. Distant lung tissue was collected more than 3 cm away from the tumor edge. The sequencing input was distant non-tumor lung tissue. These receptors originate from a woman in her 50s with non-small cell lung cancer.

This clonotype is labeled as medium-sized. The chain links TRBV29-1 to TRBJ2-7, with D perhaps matching TRBD2 (5 bases). This CDR3 comprises 13 residues. Germline V lookup: CDR1 SQVTM, CDR2 ANQGSEA. Trimming pared 4 bases from V and 2 bases from J, leaving 12 bases between. CDR3 DNA sequence: TGCAGCGTTGTCTCAGCGGAGACCTACGAGCAGTACTTC. This sequence encodes CSVVSAETYEQYF.

As to this clonotype: In this CDR3 the conserved last residue, phenylalanine or tryptophan, is missing, so a read error is likely. The rearrangement links TRBV11-2 to TRBJ2-3; D remains unclear. V was trimmed by 1 base and J by 5 bases, leaving 7 bases between them. The V gene's germline CDR1 is SGHAT and CDR2 FQNNGV. This CDR3 contains 13 residues. CDR3 sequence (DNA): TGTGCCAGCAGCTTAGGTCGGGTAGATACGCAGTATCTT. Translation gives CASSLGRVDTQYL.

Note on this clonotype: Germline is not matched at one junction end, which may reflect a read error. This rearrangement joins TRBV12-3 or TRBV12-4 to TRBJ1-2; D might be TRBD1 (6 bases). CDR3 size: 14 residues. CDR3 in amino acids: CASSPGEGNYGYTF. Written as DNA, the CDR3 is TGTGCCAGCAGTCCAGGGGAGGGCAACTATGGTTACACCTTC.

The J gene is TRBJ2-3, the V gene TRBV4-2, with 8 bases fitting TRBD2. The CDR3 extends over 20 amino acids. Looked up from germline, CDR1 is LGHNA and CDR2 is YNFKEQ. The V segment lost 4 bases and the J segment 3 bases; nucleotides outside the gene matches: 21. CDR3 sequence (DNA): TGTGCCAGCAGCCCTACTCCGGGACCACCGGGAGGGTCTGGTACAGATACGCAGTATTTT. This translates into CASSPTPGPPGGSGTDTQYF.

Details on this clonotype: One base away lies a much larger clone, so this may be a sequencing read error. In this CDR3 the conserved last residue, phenylalanine or tryptophan, is missing, so a read error is likely. DNA for the CDR3: TGTGCCACCAGCGGCACGGGGAGAGAGACCCAGTACTCC. Its translation is CATSGTGRETQYS. The rearrangement uses TRBV15 and TRBJ2-5, with a weak D call TRBD2 (5 bases). The V gene lost 5 bases and the J gene lost 4 bases, with 11 bases spanning the gap. Germline V lookup: CDR1 LNHNV, CDR2 YYDKDF (reference sequence). The CDR3 has 13 amino acids.

Worth noting for this clonotype: One end of the junction fails to match germline, which may point to a read error. The CDR3 region is CSARDGRSSYEQNF. The CDR3, as DNA: TGCAGTGCTAGGGACGGGAGGAGCTCCTACGAGCAGAACTTC. V usage is TRBV20-1 and J usage is TRBJ2-7; 7 positions agree with TRBD2. Germline V gene data show CDR1 as DFQATT and CDR2 as SNEGSKA (reference sequence). The CDR3 spans 14 residues.

As for this clonotype: The junction differs from germline at one of its ends, possibly a read error. This sequence joins TRBV6-5 and TRBJ2-4, with D perhaps matching TRBD1 or TRBD2 (6 bases each). CDR1 is MNHEY, CDR2 SVGAGI, per germline. The CDR3 is 14 amino acids. For the CDR3, the DNA is TGTGCCAGCAATGTCCGGGGGCCCAAAAACATTCACTACTTC. This translates into CASNVRGPKNIHYF.

A note on this clonotype: The junction departs from the called germline gene at one end, perhaps through a read error. The chain combines TRBV12-5 with TRBJ2-1; D perhaps matches TRBD2 (5 bases). The germline CDR1 and CDR2 sequences are LGHNT and FRNRAP. This CDR3 is built from 16 residues. CDR3 sequence: CPSGSPSEGRNNEQFF. Here the CDR3 DNA reads TGTCCTAGTGGTTCGCCCTCAGAGGGTAGAAACAATGAGCAGTTCTTC.

A remark on this clonotype: This sequence may be a read error, since a much larger clone differs from it by one base. Likely a read error: the CDR3 ends without its conserved phenylalanine or tryptophan. The CDR3 spells CAWSGSAGQPQHL. In DNA form, the CDR3 reads TGTGCCTGGAGTGGTAGTGCCGGTCAGCCCCAGCATTTA. The V gene is TRBV30, the J gene TRBJ1-5; no firm D call. There are 13 residues in the CDR3. Trimming stripped 1 base from V and 6 bases from J, with 10 bases between. Looked up from germline, CDR1 is GTSNPN and CDR2 is SVGIG (reference sequence).

The chain joins TRBV6-5 to TRBJ2-1; TRBD2 agrees at 9 bases. Germline assignment: CDR1 MNHEY and CDR2 SVGAGI. The CDR3 has 17 amino acids. The CDR3 DNA reads as TGTGCAAACAGCCACGCCTCAGGGCGGGGGGGGGACAATGAGCAGTTCTTC. This encodes CANSHASGRGGDNEQFF.

Comments on this clonotype: It is likely a read error, because the conserved phenylalanine at the end of the CDR3 is missing. Because the CDR3's place on the DNA is in doubt, the DNA is left out and the CDR3 is given as listed by TCRdb. The chain combines TRBV6-5 with TRBJ1-2; no DNA check was done on the table's D call, TRBD1. The CDR3 has 16 residues if both end residues are counted. Per germline, CDR1 MNHEY and CDR2 SVGAGI. The chain's CDR3 is CASRDIIGQGSYGYIS.

To note about this clonotype: As the CDR3 is not closed by the conserved phenylalanine or tryptophan, this likely results from a read error. The chain recombines TRBV6-1 with TRBJ2-1; tentatively, D is TRBD1 (5 bases). This CDR3 spans 13 amino acids. Per the germline V gene, CDR1 is MNHNS and CDR2 is SASEGT. V dropped 5 bases and J dropped 9 bases, with 14 bases sitting between them. CDR3 coding DNA: TGTGCCAGCAGTATACCAGGGTCTCGTGAGCAGTTCCTC. Amino acids: CASSIPGSREQFL.

Of note for this clonotype: Because it lacks the conserved phenylalanine or tryptophan at the end, this CDR3 is likely a read error. The chain couples TRBV11-2 to TRBJ2-3, with D possibly being TRBD1 or TRBD2 (5 bases each). CDR3 size: 16 residues. Germline V gives CDR1 SGHAT, CDR2 FQNNGV. CDR3 amino acids: CASSLWGQLATDTQYC. In nucleotides, the CDR3 is TGCGCCAGCAGCTTGTGGGGCCAGCTAGCTACAGATACGCAGTATTGT.

This clonotype was detected only a few times. The chain uses TRBV18 and TRBJ1-1; maybe TRBD1 (6 bases). This CDR3 comprises 15 residues. The V and J ends lost 2 bases and 4 bases respectively, with 14 bases between them. CDR1 KGHSH and CDR2 LQKENI come from the germline V gene. CDR3 in DNA: TGTGCCAGCTCACCAGCGACAGGAGTATCCACTGAAGCTTTCTTT. Encoded protein: CASSPATGVSTEAFF.

The V gene is TRBV10-3, the J gene TRBJ2-6; TRBD1 matches at 10 bases. Germline values: CDR1 ENHRY, CDR2 SYGVKD. The V gene end was trimmed by 9 bases and the J gene end by 2 bases; junction bases not matched to a gene: 4. The CDR3 loop spans 15 amino acids. The CDR3 DNA reads TGTGCCATAGGGGGACAGGGGACTGGGGCCAACGTCCTGACTTTC. It translates to CAIGGQGTGANVLTF.

This clonotype showed up just once. Possible read error: a much larger clone is one base away. The chain employs TRBV7-9 and TRBJ1-1; 9 bases line up with TRBD1. Germline V gene sequence: CDR1 SEHNR, CDR2 FQNEAQ (reference sequence). V gave up 6 bases and J gave up 9 bases; unmatched junction bases: 11. The CDR3 spans 14 residues. The DNA of the CDR3 is TGTGCCAGCAGTCTTACAGGGGGCATAACTCAAGCTTTCTTT. Its translation is CASSLTGGITQAFF.

Comment on this clonotype: At one of its ends the junction is not consistent with the germline gene, which may arise from a read error. The chain links TRBV6-5 to TRBJ1-1, with D maybe TRBD1 (5 bases). This CDR3 contains 15 residues. Germline V CDR1 and CDR2: MNHEY, SVGAGI. Here the CDR3 DNA reads TGTGCCAGCAGTCAACCCCAGGGATGGGACGCTGAAGTTTTCTTT. Translating it yields CASSQPQGWDAEVFF.

This clonotype appeared many times. A much larger clone lies one base from this, so it may be a read error. The rearrangement uses TRBV6-5 and TRBJ1-1, with no clear D. CDR1 is MNHEY and CDR2 is SVGAGI in the germline V gene. There are 13 residues in the CDR3. The CDR3 loop reads CAGSYRRNTEAFF. The CDR3, as DNA: TGTGCCGGCAGTTACCGGAGAAACACTGAAGCTTTCTTT.

By share of the sample, this clonotype is medium-sized (0.01 to 0.1%). V and J are TRBV6-9 and TRBJ2-7; D is unclear. Germline CDR1 is MNHGY and CDR2 is SVAAGI. The CDR3 runs 9 residues. Trimming removed 6 bases from V and 4 bases from J, with 1 base in between. The CDR3 sequence is CASRYEQYF. Written as DNA, the CDR3 is TGTGCCAGCAGGTACGAGCAGTACTTC.

Turning to this clonotype: At one of its ends the junction is not consistent with the germline gene, which may arise from a read error. The chain joins TRBV4-1 to TRBJ1-3; 8 nucleotides line up with TRBD1. Per the germline V gene, CDR1 is MGHRA and CDR2 is YSYEKL. This CDR3 has 14 residues. The CDR3, as DNA: TGCTCCAGCAGCCATATGGGACAGGAAAACACCATATATTTT. The encoded protein is CSSSHMGQENTIYF.

The rearrangement joins TRBV28 to TRBJ2-1; TRBD2 matches at 13 bases. The germline CDR1 and CDR2 sequences are MDHEN and SYDVKM. The CDR3 is made up of 16 amino acids. V gave up 6 bases and J gave up 4 bases; unmatched junction bases: 6. The CDR3 spells CASRPRLAGGYNEQFF. CDR3 nucleotides: TGTGCCAGCAGGCCACGACTAGCGGGAGGTTACAATGAGCAGTTCTTC.

In regard to this clonotype: This may arise from a read error, as a much more abundant clone is one base away. Given the absence of the conserved phenylalanine or tryptophan at the CDR3 end, a read error is likely. V gene TRBV15 combines with J gene TRBJ2-2; D could derive from TRBD1 or TRBD2 (6 bases each). Looked up from germline, CDR1 is LNHNV and CDR2 is YYDKDF (reference sequence). V gave up 3 bases and J gave up 3 bases, with 11 bases separating them. The CDR3 loop spans 15 amino acids. The CDR3 nucleotides read TGTGCCACCAGCAGGTCAAGGGGGGACACCGGGGAGCTGTTTTCT. Amino acids: CATSRSRGDTGELFS.

This chain links TRBV6-5 with TRBJ2-1; D ambiguous. The ends were cut back, 5 bases at V and 1 base at J, with 9 bases in the middle. CDR1 and CDR2 from the germline V gene are MNHEY and SVGAGI. The CDR3 has 14 amino acids. In DNA, the CDR3 is TGTGCCAGCAGTGGTCGGAATTCCTACAATGAGCAGTTCTTC. As protein: CASSGRNSYNEQFF.

V and J are TRBV29-1 and TRBJ2-7; unclear D gene. Trimming removed 3 bases at V and 8 bases at J, with 14 bases between. Germline V gene lookup returns CDR1 SQVTM and CDR2 ANQGSEA. CDR3 size: 12 residues. In DNA, the CDR3 is TGCAGCGTTGAGTCACTTTATGATCAGCAGTACTTC. This codes for CSVESLYDQQYF.

In the case of this clonotype: The junction departs from the called germline gene at one end, perhaps through a read error. The gene calls are TRBV2 and TRBJ2-3, with a weak D call TRBD2 (5 bases). The CDR3 is made up of 15 amino acids. Germline V gene lookup returns CDR1 SNHLY and CDR2 FYNNEI. DNA of the CDR3: TGTGCCAGCAGGGTTCTCCTCCACCGGGATGATACACAGTATTTT. Translating it yields CASRVLLHRDDTQYF.

The CDR3 here is CASSQETISPSSYEQYF. DNA of the CDR3: TGTGCCAGCAGCCAAGAAACTATTAGTCCGTCCTCCTACGAGCAGTACTTC. The rearrangement uses TRBV4-2 and TRBJ2-7; D is unclear. V lost 0 bases and J 0 bases, leaving 15 bases between the germline ends. Germline V lookup: CDR1 LGHNA, CDR2 YNFKEQ. The CDR3 consists of 17 residues.

Comments on this clonotype: The conserved phenylalanine or tryptophan normally closing the CDR3 is absent here, so this likely arose from a read error. The chain is built from TRBV5-1 and TRBJ2-3, with 7 bases identical to TRBD1. Germline CDR1 and CDR2: SGHRS and YFSETQ. Trimming at V came to 3 bases and at J to 5 bases, leaving 24 bases not matched to a gene. This CDR3 has 20 amino acids. The CDR3 loop reads CASSSYLRTGINLVGDTQYS. The CDR3 DNA follows: TGCGCCAGCAGCTCTTACCTAAGGACAGGAATTAACCTAGTAGGAGATACGCAGTATTCT.

V is TRBV6-2 or TRBV6-3 and J is TRBJ2-5, with D possibly TRBD2 on 6 matching bases. Germline-derived CDR1 and CDR2 are MNHEY and SVGEGT. The CDR3 has 18 amino acids. V was trimmed by 11 bases and J by 2 bases, leaving 30 bases between them. For the CDR3, the DNA is TGTGCCGGCAAGAGACGGCGGGACCCTCGATGTGGACAAGAGACCCAGTACTTC. Translation: CAGKRRRDPRCGQETQYF.

This clonotype has at least ten counts. The V and J genes are TRBV6-6 and TRBJ1-2, with D possibly TRBD1 on 6 matching bases. Germline V lookup: CDR1 MNHNY, CDR2 SVGAGI (reference sequence). This CDR3 is built from 13 residues. V was trimmed by 5 bases and J by 8 bases, leaving 15 bases between them. The CDR3 nucleotides read TGTGCCAGCAGTCTCGGGGACAACTGGGGCTACACCTTC. It is translated as CASSLGDNWGYTF.

Comment on this clonotype: One junction end disagrees with the germline gene, perhaps due to a read error. This chain joins TRBV25-1 and TRBJ1-5; D perhaps matches TRBD1 (5 bases). Germline V gives CDR1 MGHDK, CDR2 SYGVNS. The CDR3 sequence is 15 residues long. The DNA of the CDR3 is TGTGTCAGCAATGAGAGCTGGGATGACAGTCAGCCCCAGCATTTT. Its translation: CVSNESWDDSQPQHF.

On this clonotype: A clone one base away is much larger, so this may be a read error. The chain couples TRBV28 to TRBJ2-5; 7 nucleotides match TRBD2. This CDR3 spans 17 amino acids. Germline loops: CDR1 MDHEN, CDR2 SYDVKM. The CDR3 nucleotides are TGTGCCAGCAGTCACGGGAGTGGGGCGGGAGTCGGTGAGACCCAGTGCTTC. Translated: CASSHGSGAGVGETQCF.